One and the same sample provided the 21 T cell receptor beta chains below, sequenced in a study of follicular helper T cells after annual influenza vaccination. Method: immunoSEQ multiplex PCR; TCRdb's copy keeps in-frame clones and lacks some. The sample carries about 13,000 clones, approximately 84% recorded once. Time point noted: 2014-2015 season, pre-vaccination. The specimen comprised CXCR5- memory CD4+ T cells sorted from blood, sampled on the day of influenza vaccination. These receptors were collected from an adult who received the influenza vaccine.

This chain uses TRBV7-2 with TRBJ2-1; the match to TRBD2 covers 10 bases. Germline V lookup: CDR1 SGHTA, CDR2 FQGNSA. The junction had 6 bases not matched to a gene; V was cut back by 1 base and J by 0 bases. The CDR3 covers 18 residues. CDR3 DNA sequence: TGTGCCAGCAGCTTAGTTCTAGCGGGGGCACCCTCCTACAATGAGCAGTTCTTC. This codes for CASSLVLAGAPSYNEQFF. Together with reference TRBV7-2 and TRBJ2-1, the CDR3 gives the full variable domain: GAGVSQSPSNKVTEKGKDVELRCDPISGHTALYWYRQSLGQGLEFLIYFQGNSAPDKSGLPSDRFSAERTGGSVSTLTIQRTQQEDSAVYLCASSLVLAGAPSYNEQFFGPGTRLTVL.

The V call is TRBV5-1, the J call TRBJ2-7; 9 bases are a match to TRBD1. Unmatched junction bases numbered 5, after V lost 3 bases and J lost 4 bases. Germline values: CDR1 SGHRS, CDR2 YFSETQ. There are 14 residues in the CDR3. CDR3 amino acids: CASSWGGQGYEQYF. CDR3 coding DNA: TGCGCCAGCAGCTGGGGGGGACAGGGTTACGAGCAGTACTTC.

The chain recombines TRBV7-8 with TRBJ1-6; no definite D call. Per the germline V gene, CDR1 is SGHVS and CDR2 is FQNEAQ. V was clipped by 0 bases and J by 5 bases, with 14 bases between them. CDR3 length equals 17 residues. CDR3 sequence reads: CASSLAWGPRNNSPLHF. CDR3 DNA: TGTGCCAGCAGCTTAGCATGGGGTCCAAGAAATAATTCACCCCTCCACTTT.

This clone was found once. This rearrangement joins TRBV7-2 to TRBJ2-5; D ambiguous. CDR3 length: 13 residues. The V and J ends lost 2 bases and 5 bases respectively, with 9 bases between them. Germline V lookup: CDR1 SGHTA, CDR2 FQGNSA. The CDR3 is CASSLTIGETQYF. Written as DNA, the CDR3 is TGTGCCAGCAGCTTAACTATTGGGGAGACCCAGTACTTC.

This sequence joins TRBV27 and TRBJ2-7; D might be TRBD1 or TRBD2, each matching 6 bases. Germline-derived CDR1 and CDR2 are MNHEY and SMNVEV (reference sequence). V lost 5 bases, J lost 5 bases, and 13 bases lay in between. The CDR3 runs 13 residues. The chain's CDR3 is CASSRRGSHEQYF. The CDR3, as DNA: TGTGCCAGCAGTAGGAGGGGGTCCCACGAGCAGTACTTC.

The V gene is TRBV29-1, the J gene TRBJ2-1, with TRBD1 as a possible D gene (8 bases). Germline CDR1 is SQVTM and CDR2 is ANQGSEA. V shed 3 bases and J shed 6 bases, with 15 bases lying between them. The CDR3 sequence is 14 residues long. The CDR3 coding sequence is TGCAGCGTTGACTACAGGGGGGGCCTCAATGAGCAGTTCTTC. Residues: CSVDYRGGLNEQFF.

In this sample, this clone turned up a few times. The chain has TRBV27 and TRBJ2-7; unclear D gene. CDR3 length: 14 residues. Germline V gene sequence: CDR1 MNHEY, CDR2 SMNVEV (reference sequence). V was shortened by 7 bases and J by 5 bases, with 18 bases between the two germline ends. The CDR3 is CASNVHGFGDEQYF. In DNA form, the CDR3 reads TGTGCCAGCAACGTACACGGTTTTGGGGACGAGCAGTACTTC.

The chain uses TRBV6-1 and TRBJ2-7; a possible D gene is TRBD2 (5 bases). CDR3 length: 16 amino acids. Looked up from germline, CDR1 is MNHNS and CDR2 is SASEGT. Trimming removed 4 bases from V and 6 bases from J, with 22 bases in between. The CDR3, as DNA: TGTGCCAGCAGTGGAGGTAAGGGCCCCCTCGGAGGCGAGCAGTACTTC. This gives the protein CASSGGKGPLGGEQYF.

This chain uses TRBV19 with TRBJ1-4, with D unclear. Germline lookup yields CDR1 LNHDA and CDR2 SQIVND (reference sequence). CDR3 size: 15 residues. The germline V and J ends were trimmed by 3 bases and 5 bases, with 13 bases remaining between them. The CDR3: CASSMEGLGNEKLFF. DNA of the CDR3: TGTGCCAGTAGTATGGAAGGTTTGGGGAATGAAAAACTGTTTTTT.

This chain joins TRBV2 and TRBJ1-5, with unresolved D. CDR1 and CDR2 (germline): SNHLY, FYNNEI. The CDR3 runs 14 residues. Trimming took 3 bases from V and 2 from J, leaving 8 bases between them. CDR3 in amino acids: CASSDRRGNQPQHF. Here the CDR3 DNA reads TGTGCCAGCAGTGACAGGAGGGGCAATCAGCCCCAGCATTTT.

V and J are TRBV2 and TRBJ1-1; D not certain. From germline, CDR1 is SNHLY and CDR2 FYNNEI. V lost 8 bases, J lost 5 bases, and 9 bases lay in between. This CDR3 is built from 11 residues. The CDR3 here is CASAARTEAFF. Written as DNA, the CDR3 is TGTGCCAGCGCGGCGAGGACTGAAGCTTTCTTT.

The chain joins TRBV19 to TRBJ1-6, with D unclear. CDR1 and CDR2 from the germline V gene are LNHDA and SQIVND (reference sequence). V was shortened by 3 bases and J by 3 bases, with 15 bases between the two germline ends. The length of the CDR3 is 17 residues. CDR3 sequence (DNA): TGTGCCAGTAGTATTGGAAAGAGCCGAAACTATAATTCACCCCTCCACTTT. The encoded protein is CASSIGKSRNYNSPLHF. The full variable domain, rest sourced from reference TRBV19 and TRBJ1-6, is DGGITQSPKYLFRKEGQNVTLSCEQNLNHDAMYWYRQDPGQGLRLIYYSQIVNDFQKGDIAEGYSVSREKKESFPLTVTSAQKNPTAFYLCASSIGKSRNYNSPLHFGNGTRLTVT.

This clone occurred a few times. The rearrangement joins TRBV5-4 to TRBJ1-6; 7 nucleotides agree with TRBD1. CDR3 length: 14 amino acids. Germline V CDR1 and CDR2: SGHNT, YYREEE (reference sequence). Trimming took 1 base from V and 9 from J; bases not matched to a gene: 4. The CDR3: CASSLRPGGSPLHF. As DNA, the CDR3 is TGTGCCAGCAGCTTGCGCCCAGGGGGTTCACCCCTCCACTTT.

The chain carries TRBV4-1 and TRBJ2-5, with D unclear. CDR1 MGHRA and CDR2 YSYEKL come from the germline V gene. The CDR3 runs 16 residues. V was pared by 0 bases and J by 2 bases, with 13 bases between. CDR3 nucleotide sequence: TGCGCCAGCAGCCAAGATCTAGGGCTAAAACAAGAGACCCAGTACTTC. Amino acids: CASSQDLGLKQETQYF.

CDR3 amino acids: CASSTLQGADSPLHF. CDR3 DNA sequence: TGTGCCAGCAGTACCCTACAGGGGGCGGATTCACCCCTCCACTTT. V and J are TRBV28 and TRBJ1-6; 9 bases agree with TRBD1. The CDR3 spans 15 residues. The germline CDR1 and CDR2 sequences are MDHEN and SYDVKM. The V and J ends lost 5 bases and 8 bases, in that order; junction bases with no gene match: 7.

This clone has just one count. This chain's CDR3 is CASSFPGLGGYTF. DNA for the CDR3: TGTGCCAGCAGCTTTCCAGGGCTGGGTGGCTACACCTTC. The chain links TRBV5-4 to TRBJ1-2; TRBD1 is a possible D gene (5 bases). This CDR3 has 13 residues. V lost 2 bases and J lost 7, with 12 bases in between. Per the germline V gene, CDR1 is SGHNT and CDR2 is YYREEE (reference sequence).

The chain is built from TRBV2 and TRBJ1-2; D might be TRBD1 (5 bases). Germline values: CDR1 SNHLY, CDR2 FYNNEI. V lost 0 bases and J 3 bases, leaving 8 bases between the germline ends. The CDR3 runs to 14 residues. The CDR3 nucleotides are TGTGCCAGCAGTGAAGCTATGGGGGACTATGGCTACACCTTC. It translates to CASSEAMGDYGYTF.

The CDR3 loop is CASSLGLAGSYEQYF. The CDR3 coding sequence is TGTGCCAGCAGCCTAGGACTAGCGGGATCCTACGAGCAGTACTTC. J is TRBJ2-7 and V is TRBV7-2, with 12 bases lining up with TRBD2. Germline CDR1 SGHTA, CDR2 FQGNSA. V dropped 5 bases and J dropped 1; count of bases not matched to a gene: 3. The CDR3 extends over 15 amino acids.

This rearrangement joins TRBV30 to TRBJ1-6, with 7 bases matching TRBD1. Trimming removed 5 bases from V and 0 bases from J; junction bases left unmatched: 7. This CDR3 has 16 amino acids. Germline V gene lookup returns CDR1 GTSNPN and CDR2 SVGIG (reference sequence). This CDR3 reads CAWGYRGSSYNSPLHF. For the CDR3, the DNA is TGTGCCTGGGGCTACAGGGGTAGCTCCTATAATTCACCCCTCCACTTT. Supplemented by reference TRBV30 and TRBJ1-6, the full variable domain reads SQTIHQWPATLVQPVGSPLSLECTVEGTSNPNLYWYRQAAGRGLQLLFYSVGIGQISSEVPQNLSASRPQDRQFILSSKKLLLSDSGFYLCAWGYRGSSYNSPLHFGNGTRLTVT.

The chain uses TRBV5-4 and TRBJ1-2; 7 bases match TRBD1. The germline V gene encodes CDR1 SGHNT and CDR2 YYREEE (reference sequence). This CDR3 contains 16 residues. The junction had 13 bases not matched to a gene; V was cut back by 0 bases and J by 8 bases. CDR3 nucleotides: TGTGCCAGCAGCTTGGATCACGGCAGGGGGTCCGGGGGCTACACCTTC. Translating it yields CASSLDHGRGSGGYTF.

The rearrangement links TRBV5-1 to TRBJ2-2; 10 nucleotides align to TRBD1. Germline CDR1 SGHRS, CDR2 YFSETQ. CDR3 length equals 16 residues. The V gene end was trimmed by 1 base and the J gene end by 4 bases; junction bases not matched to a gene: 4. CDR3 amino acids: CASSLSGQGGTGELFF. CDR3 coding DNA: TGCGCCAGCAGCTTGAGCGGACAGGGGGGCACCGGGGAGCTGTTTTTT.